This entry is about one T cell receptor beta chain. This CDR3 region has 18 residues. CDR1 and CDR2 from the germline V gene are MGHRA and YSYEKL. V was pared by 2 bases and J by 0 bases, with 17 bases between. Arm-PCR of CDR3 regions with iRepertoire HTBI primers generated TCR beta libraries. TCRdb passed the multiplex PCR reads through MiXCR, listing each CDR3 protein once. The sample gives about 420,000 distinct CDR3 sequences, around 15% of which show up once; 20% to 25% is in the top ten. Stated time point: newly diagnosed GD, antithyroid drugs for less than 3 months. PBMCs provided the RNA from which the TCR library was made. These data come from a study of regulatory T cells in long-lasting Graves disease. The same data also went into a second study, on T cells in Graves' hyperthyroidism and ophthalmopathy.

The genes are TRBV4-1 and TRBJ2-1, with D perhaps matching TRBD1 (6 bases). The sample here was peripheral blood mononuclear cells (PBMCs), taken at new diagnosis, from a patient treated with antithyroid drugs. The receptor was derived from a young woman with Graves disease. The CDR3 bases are TGCGCCAGCAGCCAATGGGGTAACACAGGGAGCTCCTACAATGAGCAGTTCTTC. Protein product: CASSQWGNTGSSYNEQFF.